This record looks at one T cell receptor beta chain sequence and its context. Antigen: not known. The CDR3 extends over 12 amino acids. V was clipped by 2 bases and J by 7 bases; unmatched bases: 1. Germline CDR1 KGHSH, CDR2 LQKENI. These data belong to a study of T cells after yellow fever vaccination. As for the study in general: Researchers used SMART-Seq v4 Ultra Low Input to prepare fractions that had low cell numbers. Study-level results: Booster sampling recovered most clones from primary vaccination (less than 97% CD4, 80% to 90% CD8). It was the secondary response that reached its peak faster, day 5 versus 15, but it was weaker.

The TCR cDNA carried a universal primer site and UMIs from 5'RACE template switching. TCRdb passed the 5' RACE reads through MiXCR, listing each CDR3 protein once. The sample lists 300,000 to 350,000 distinct CDR3 sequences, approximately 12% occurring once. This clonotype was sampled from a man aged 18-30 years who received the YFV17D yellow fever vaccine. The chain combines TRBV18 with TRBJ1-1, with 7 bases fitting TRBD1. The sample here was CD4+ T cells sorted from PBMCs, taken 45 days after the yellow fever booster vaccination. The chain's CDR3 is CASSPGQDEAFF. The CDR3 nucleotides read TGTGCCAGCTCACCAGGACAGGATGAAGCTTTCTTT. The full variable domain, its missing parts supplied by reference TRBV18 and TRBJ1-1, is NAGVMQNPRHLVRRRGQEARLRCSPMKGHSHVYWYRQLPEEGLKFMVYLQKENIIDESGMPKERFSAEFPKEGPSILRIQQVVRGDSAAYFCASSPGQDEAFFGQGTRLTVV.